This T cell receptor (beta chain) was captured in a study of blood T cell repertoires in COVID-19. Overall study: PBMCs, B-cell-depleted T cells, or T cells provided the cDNA or gDNA that made up the material.

Seattle patients were enrolled while actively infected and followed longitudinally. CDR1 is SGHTA and CDR2 is FQGNSA in the germline V gene. V was clipped by 2 bases and J by 9 bases, with 14 bases between them. CDR3 length: 14 residues. This clone was observed a handful of times. The repertoire was sequenced with immunoSEQ multiplex PCR; TCRdb's copy has only in-frame clones and lacks some. Among around 150,000 clones listed, approximately 79% were seen once. This rearrangement joins TRBV7-2 to TRBJ1-5; D uncertain. Sequencing used peripheral blood. The source is a woman in her 40s with COVID-19, enrolled during active disease. CDR3 coding DNA: TGTGCCAGCAGCTTAACGAGAGACATCTGGCCCCAGCATTTT. Its translation is CASSLTRDIWPQHF.